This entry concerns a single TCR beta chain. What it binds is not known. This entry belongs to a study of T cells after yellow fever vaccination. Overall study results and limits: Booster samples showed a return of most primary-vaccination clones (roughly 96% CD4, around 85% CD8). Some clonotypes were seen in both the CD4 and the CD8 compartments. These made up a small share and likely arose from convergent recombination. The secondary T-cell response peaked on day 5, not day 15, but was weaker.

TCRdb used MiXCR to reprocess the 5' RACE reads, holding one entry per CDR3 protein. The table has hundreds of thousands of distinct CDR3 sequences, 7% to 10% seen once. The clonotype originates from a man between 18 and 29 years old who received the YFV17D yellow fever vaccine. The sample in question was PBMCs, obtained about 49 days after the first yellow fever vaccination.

The CDR3 bases are TGCAGTGCTAGGAGGGGCGAGAACACTGAAGCTTTCTTT. Its translation is CSARRGENTEAFF. This chain links TRBV20-1 with TRBJ1-1, with D possibly TRBD1 on 5 matching bases. The CDR3 extends over 13 amino acids. Germline loops: CDR1 DFQATT, CDR2 SNEGSKA (reference sequence). V lost 3 bases to trimming and J lost 1 base, with 9 bases between them.